This TCR beta chain was recovered during a study of blood T cell repertoires in COVID-19. Using immunoSEQ multiplex PCR, the repertoire was profiled, and TCRdb retains in-frame clones only, with some absent. The sample has a few hundred thousand clones, approximately 90% seen once; the top ten hold around 1.2%. Cohorts were based on clinical histories the participants reported. CDR3 length: 18 residues. Germline loops: CDR1 SGHVS, CDR2 FQNEAQ. The V gene end was trimmed by 1 base and the J gene end by 3 bases; junction bases not matched to a gene: 9. The receptor comes from a woman between 18 and 30 years old who had recovered from COVID-19. Specimen: PBMCs or T cells enriched from blood (not recorded which). The genes are TRBV7-8 and TRBJ2-1, with TRBD2 identical over 10 bases. Here the CDR3 DNA reads TGTGCCAGCAGCTTAGTTAGCGGGGGGAACCTACGCTACAATGAGCAGTTCTTC. Protein sequence: CASSLVSGGNLRYNEQFF.